This T cell receptor beta chain was found in a study of low-dose radiotherapy and immunotherapy resistance in tumors. The time point here: before trial treatment. Per germline, CDR1 SQVTM and CDR2 ANQGSEA. With 2 bases removed from V and 0 bases from J, the gap between germline ends came to 14 bases. The CDR3 extends over 15 amino acids. This clonotype was recorded at least ten times. Covering alpha and beta chains, TRAV- and TRBV-specific primers were used for the first-strand cDNA. A constant-region primer paired with the V-primer adapter amplified TCRs over around 18 PCR cycles. TCRdb redid the calling of the reads with MiXCR, one entry per CDR3 protein. Here the sample spans more than 85,000 distinct CDR3 sequences, 9.4% being singletons.

Sequences were derived from PBMCs, sampled before treatment. This sequence was found in a male donor with prostate cancer. V gene TRBV29-1 combines with J gene TRBJ2-7; D unresolved. This chain's CDR3 is CSVETGRTSSYEQYF. In DNA form, the CDR3 reads TGCAGCGTTGAAACCGGACGTACGAGCTCCTACGAGCAGTACTTC.